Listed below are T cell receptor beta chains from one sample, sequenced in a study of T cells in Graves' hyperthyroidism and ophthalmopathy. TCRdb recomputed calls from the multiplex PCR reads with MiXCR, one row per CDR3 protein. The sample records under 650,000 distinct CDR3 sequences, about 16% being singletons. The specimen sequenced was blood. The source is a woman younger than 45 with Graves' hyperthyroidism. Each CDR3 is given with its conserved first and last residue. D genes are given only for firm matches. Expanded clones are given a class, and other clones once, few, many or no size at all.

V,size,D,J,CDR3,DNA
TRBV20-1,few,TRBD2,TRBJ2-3,CSARSTSGPGGDTQYF,TGCAGTGCTAGATCGACTAGCGGCCCGGGGGGGGATACGCAGTATTTT
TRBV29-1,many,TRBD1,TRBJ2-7,CSVGGTGGSEQYF,TGCAGCGTTGGGGGGACAGGGGGCAGTGAGCAGTACTTC
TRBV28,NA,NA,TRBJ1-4,CASSSPGGSSEKLFF,TGTGCCAGCAGTTCCCCCGGGGGGAGCAGTGAAAAACTGTTTTTT
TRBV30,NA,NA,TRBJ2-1,CAWSVSFGIYNEQFF,TGTGCCTGGAGTGTTTCATTTGGTATATACAATGAGCAGTTCTTC
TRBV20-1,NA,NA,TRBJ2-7,CSATARKGAYEQYF,TGCAGTGCTACGGCAAGGAAGGGAGCCTACGAGCAGTACTTC
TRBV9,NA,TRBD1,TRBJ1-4,CANSLGDREDEKLFF,TGTGCCAACAGCCTAGGGGACAGGGAGGATGAAAAACTGTTTTTT
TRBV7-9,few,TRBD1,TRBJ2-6,CASSSSHRQGYGANVLTF,TGTGCCAGCAGCTCATCCCACCGACAGGGTTATGGGGCCAACGTCCTGACTTTC
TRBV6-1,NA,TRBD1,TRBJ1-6,CASGDRSSYNSPLHF,TGTGCCAGCGGGGACAGGAGCTCCTATAATTCACCCCTCCACTTT
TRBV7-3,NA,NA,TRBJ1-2,CASSPYTVYGYAF,TGTGCCAGCAGTCCCTACACGGTCTATGGCTACGCCTTC
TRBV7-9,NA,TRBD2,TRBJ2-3,CASRVAGVIDTQYF,TGTGCCAGCAGGGTAGCGGGAGTGATAGATACGCAGTATTTT
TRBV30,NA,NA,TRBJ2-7,CAGYSGTGYEQYF,TGTGCCGGTTACTCCGGGACTGGCTACGAGCAGTACTTC
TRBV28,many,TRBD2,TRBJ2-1,CASSAAGGPGYNEQFF,TGTGCCAGCAGTGCAGCGGGAGGGCCGGGTTACAATGAGCAGTTCTTC
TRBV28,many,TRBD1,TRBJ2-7,CASSSGTDTYEQYF,TGTGCCAGCAGTTCCGGGACAGATACCTACGAGCAGTACTTC
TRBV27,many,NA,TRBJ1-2,CASRSLLYGYTF,TGTGCCAGCAGATCCCTTCTCTATGGCTACACCTTC
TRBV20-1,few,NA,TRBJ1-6,CSAREVTYNSPLHF,TGCAGTGCTAGAGAAGTGACTTATAATTCACCCCTCCACTTT
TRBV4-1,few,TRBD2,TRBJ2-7,CASSLRLAGVRTLWEQYF,TGCGCCAGCAGCCTCAGACTAGCGGGAGTGCGGACCCTTTGGGAGCAGTACTTC
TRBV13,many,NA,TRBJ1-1,CASSLAGKGTEAFF,TGTGCCAGCAGCTTAGCAGGGAAAGGGACTGAAGCTTTCTTT
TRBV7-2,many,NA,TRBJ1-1,CASLRGVKTEAFF,TGTGCCAGTCTCCGGGGAGTTAAGACCGAAGCTTTCTTT
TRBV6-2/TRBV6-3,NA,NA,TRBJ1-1,CASSRSLTTEAFF,TGTGCCAGCAGCCGCAGCCTAACCACTGAAGCTTTCTTT
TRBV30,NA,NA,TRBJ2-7,CAWRSRPKGRNYEQYF,TGTGCCTGGAGGTCCAGGCCGAAAGGCCGGAATTACGAGCAGTACTTC
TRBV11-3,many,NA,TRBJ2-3,CASSPDKSTDTQYF,TGTGCCAGCAGCCCTGACAAGAGCACAGATACGCAGTATTTT
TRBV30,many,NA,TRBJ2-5,CAWSYRRESFQETQYF,TGTGCCTGGAGTTATAGGCGGGAATCCTTTCAAGAGACCCAGTACTTC
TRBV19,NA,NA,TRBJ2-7,CASSITMTPATLEQYF,TGTGCCAGTAGTATAACTATGACACCAGCCACCCTTGAGCAGTACTTC
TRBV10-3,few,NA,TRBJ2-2,CAISESGARRKNTGELFF,TGTGCCATCAGTGAGTCGGGGGCTCGGAGGAAGAACACCGGGGAGCTGTTTTTT
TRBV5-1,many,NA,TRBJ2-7,CASSLRPGAGVEQYF,TGCGCCAGCAGCTTGAGGCCGGGAGCCGGTGTCGAGCAGTACTTC
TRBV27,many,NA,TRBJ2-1,CASSLSRQGRDEQFF,TGTGCCAGCAGTTTATCGAGGCAGGGCCGTGATGAGCAGTTCTTC
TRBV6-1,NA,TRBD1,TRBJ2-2,CASSWDRGTGELFF,TGTGCCAGCAGCTGGGACAGGGGCACCGGGGAGCTGTTTTTT
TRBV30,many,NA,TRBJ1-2,CAWSVGGTSYGYTF,TGTGCCTGGAGTGTGGGGGGGACATCCTATGGCTACACCTTC
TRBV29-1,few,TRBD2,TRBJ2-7,CSVEVQREGQFGYEQYF,TGCAGCGTTGAAGTCCAGCGGGAGGGCCAATTCGGGTACGAGCAGTACTTC
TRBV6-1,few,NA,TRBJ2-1,CASRTRVGDEQFF,TGTGCCAGCAGAACCAGGGTTGGGGATGAGCAGTTCTTC
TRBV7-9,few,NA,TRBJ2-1,CASSSTIAIPPYNEQFF,TGTGCCAGCAGCTCAACCATAGCGATCCCCCCCTACAATGAGCAGTTCTTC
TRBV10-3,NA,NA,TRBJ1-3,CAISERGGTGNTIYF,TGTGCCATCAGTGAGCGGGGGGGCACTGGAAACACCATATATTTT
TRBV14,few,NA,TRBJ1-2,CASSSLGGAASASNYGYTF,TGTGCCAGCAGCTCTCTCGGGGGGGCCGCCAGCGCCTCTAACTATGGCTACACCTTC
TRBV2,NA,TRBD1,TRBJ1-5,CASSLAYGTGGNQPQHF,TGTGCCAGCAGTTTAGCGTATGGGACAGGGGGCAATCAGCCCCAGCATTTT
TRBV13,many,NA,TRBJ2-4,CASSLGRDIQYF,TGTGCCAGCAGCTTAGGACGGGACATTCAGTACTTC
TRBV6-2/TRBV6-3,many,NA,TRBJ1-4,CASSYGTRNEKLFF,TGTGCCAGCAGTTACGGGACGAGGAATGAAAAACTGTTTTTT
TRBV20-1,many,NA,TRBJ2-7,CSARAGAYEQYF,TGCAGTGCTAGAGCGGGGGCATACGAGCAGTACTTC
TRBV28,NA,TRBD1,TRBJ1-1,CASSNTGTGGKAFF,TGTGCCAGCAGCAACACCGGGACAGGGGGCAAAGCTTTCTTT
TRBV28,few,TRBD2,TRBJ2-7,CASSFGSGPSYEQYF,TGTGCCAGCAGTTTTGGTAGCGGGCCCTCCTACGAGCAGTACTTC
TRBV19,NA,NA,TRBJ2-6,CASTRGKVSGANVLTF,TGTGCCAGTACCAGGGGTAAGGTCTCTGGGGCCAACGTCCTGACTTTC
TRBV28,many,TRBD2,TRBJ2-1,CASSSPPGRDEQFF,TGTGCCAGCAGTTCCCCCCCCGGGAGGGACGAGCAGTTCTTC
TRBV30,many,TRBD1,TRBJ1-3,CAWGTGLHSGNTIYF,TGTGCCTGGGGGACAGGTCTCCACTCTGGAAACACCATATATTTT
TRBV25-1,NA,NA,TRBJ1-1,CATQGSVRTEAFF,TGTGCCACCCAGGGATCGGTTCGGACTGAAGCTTTCTTT
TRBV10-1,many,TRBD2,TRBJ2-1,CASSAAGAAQNEQFF,TGCGCCAGCAGTGCTGCGGGAGCCGCCCAAAATGAGCAGTTCTTC
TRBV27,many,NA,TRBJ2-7,CASSWSSGYEQYF,TGTGCCAGCAGTTGGTCTTCTGGTTACGAGCAGTACTTC
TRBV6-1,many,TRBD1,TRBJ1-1,CASSQWTGRLEAFF,TGTGCCAGCAGTCAGTGGACAGGGAGGTTGGAAGCTTTCTTT